This T cell receptor (beta chain) was observed in a study of blood T cell repertoires in COVID-19. Generated by immunoSEQ multiplex PCR, the TCRdb table keeps only in-frame clones and is missing some. The sample contains approximately 210,000 clones, under 90% of which appear only once. Seattle's enrolled individuals joined amid active infection and were then monitored longitudinally. Trimming removed 9 bases from V and 4 bases from J; junction bases left unmatched: 13. Germline V gene sequence: CDR1 SNHLY, CDR2 FYNNEI. CDR3 length: 16 amino acids. Sequences were obtained from peripheral blood. V and J are TRBV2 and TRBJ1-2, with 11 bases aligning to TRBD1. The TCR originated in a woman aged 80 or older with COVID-19, enrolled during active disease. This CDR3 is CARPPGQGVSSYGYTF. CDR3 nucleotides: TGTGCCAGACCACCGGGACAGGGGGTCAGTTCCTATGGCTACACCTTC.